This entry lists 20 T cell receptor beta chains sequenced from one sample in a study of early T cells in non-severe SARS-CoV-2 infection. A single record per CDR3 protein comes from TCRdb applying MiXCR to the 5' RACE reads. Among about 27,000 distinct CDR3 sequences listed, approximately 4% were seen once. The sequencing sample was made of whole blood. The receptors were gathered from an adult who was a healthcare worker with PCR-confirmed SARS-CoV-2 infection or an uninfected control (not recorded which).

There are a few counts of this clonotype. Written as DNA, the CDR3 is TGCGCCAGCAGCCAAGAGGGTAGCGGGACTAGGGAGCAGTTCTTC. It translates to CASSQEGSGTREQFF. The V call is TRBV4-1, the J call TRBJ2-1; 8 nucleotides agree with TRBD2. The V gene's germline CDR1 is MGHRA and CDR2 YSYEKL. The CDR3 covers 15 residues. J gave up 10 bases and V 0 bases, and 8 bases lay outside the gene matches.

This clonotype was recorded many times. V gene TRBV27 combines with J gene TRBJ2-7, with 13 nucleotides matching TRBD2. CDR3 length: 15 residues. CDR1 and CDR2 from the germline V gene are MNHEY and SMNVEV (reference sequence). V lost 6 bases, J lost 5 bases, and 7 bases stayed unmatched. CDR3 DNA: TGTGCCAGCAGACCCGGGACTAGCGGGATCAACGAGCAGTACTTC. Encoded protein: CASRPGTSGINEQYF.

The CDR3 here is CSARRSIGASTDTQYF. The CDR3 bases are TGCAGTGCTAGGAGGTCCATCGGGGCTAGCACAGATACGCAGTATTTT. V gene TRBV20-1 combines with J gene TRBJ2-3; D possibly matches TRBD1 or TRBD2 (5 bases each). CDR1 and CDR2 from the germline V gene are DFQATT and SNEGSKA (reference sequence). Trimming removed 3 bases at V and 0 bases at J, with 16 bases between. The CDR3 contains 16 residues.

Notes on this clonotype: Possible read error: a much larger clone is one base away. The chain links TRBV25-1 to TRBJ2-2, with D possibly being TRBD2 (5 bases). The CDR3 contains 14 residues. The germline V gene encodes CDR1 MGHDK and CDR2 SYGVNS. CDR3 residues: CASSARPKTGEMFF. In nucleotides, the CDR3 is TGTGCCAGCAGTGCCCGGCCTAAGACCGGGGAGATGTTTTTT. Full variable domain (missing parts from reference TRBV25-1 and TRBJ2-2): EADIYQTPRYLVIGTGKKITLECSQTMGHDKMYWYQQDPGMELHLIHYSYGVNSTEKGDLSSESTVSRIRTEHFPLTLESARPSHTSQYLCASSARPKTGEMFFGEGSRLTVL.

The J gene is TRBJ1-2, the V gene TRBV12-3 or TRBV12-4; possible D gene TRBD1, 6 bases. The CDR3 contains 16 residues. V gave up 7 bases and J gave up 4 bases, with 22 bases separating them. The CDR3 is CASTTQRAGVGYGYTF. DNA for the CDR3: TGTGCCAGCACTACCCAGAGGGCAGGGGTAGGCTATGGCTACACCTTC.

This clonotype was recorded many times. The chain links TRBV10-3 to TRBJ2-5, with D unclear. The CDR3 extends over 13 amino acids. Between the trimmed V and J ends, which lost 6 bases and 7 bases, there was a span of 15 bases. CDR1 and CDR2 (germline): ENHRY, SYGVKD. The CDR3, as DNA: TGTGCCATCAGAGCTCCTCTACCCGGGACCCAGTACTTC. It specifies CAIRAPLPGTQYF.

This clonotype was seen at least ten times. The chain recombines TRBV12-3 or TRBV12-4 with TRBJ1-6; 8 bases are shared with TRBD1. V dropped 5 bases and J dropped 10; count of bases not matched to a gene: 4. The CDR3 contains 13 residues. The CDR3: CASSRDRPSPLHF. The CDR3 nucleotides are TGTGCCAGCAGTCGGGACAGGCCATCACCCCTCCACTTT.

This clonotype came up many times. J is TRBJ1-5 and V is TRBV12-3 or TRBV12-4; D unclear. V dropped 3 bases and J dropped 8 bases, with 17 bases sitting between them. This CDR3 has 15 residues. CDR3 in DNA: TGTGCCAGCAGTTTTGGGTCGGGGAGGAAAAAGCCCCAGCATTTT. It encodes CASSFGSGRKKPQHF.

CDR3 in amino acids: CASSLVLGGEQYF. DNA of the CDR3: TGTGCCAGCAGCTTGGTTCTGGGCGGCGAGCAGTACTTC. The chain couples TRBV5-4 to TRBJ2-7; D gene unclear. The germline gives CDR1 SGHNT, CDR2 YYREEE (reference sequence). The CDR3 spans 13 residues. Trimming took off 0 bases at V and 6 bases at J, with 10 bases between the two ends.

This clonotype was seen at least ten times. V and J are TRBV6-5 and TRBJ1-1; D is ambiguous. This CDR3 contains 13 residues. Germline lookup yields CDR1 MNHEY and CDR2 SVGAGI. V shed 5 bases and J shed 10 bases, with 17 bases lying between them. CDR3 residues: CASSPRTRRPAFF. DNA of the CDR3: TGTGCCAGCAGTCCCCGGACCCGAAGGCCAGCTTTCTTT.

This clonotype showed up many times. This CDR3 reads CASSSSGTGAGEQYF. The CDR3 nucleotides read TGTGCCAGCAGCTCCTCCGGGACAGGGGCGGGCGAGCAGTACTTC. The chain has TRBV7-6 and TRBJ2-7; 10 nucleotides agree with TRBD1. The germline V gene has CDR1 SGHVS and CDR2 FNYEAQ. The V segment lost 4 bases and the J segment 6 bases; nucleotides outside the gene matches: 9. The CDR3 sequence is 15 residues long.

This clonotype was seen at least ten times. The genes are TRBV7-2 and TRBJ1-3; tentative D call: TRBD1 (6 bases). Trimming removed 2 bases at V and 8 bases at J, with 22 bases between. The CDR3 runs to 17 residues. Germline loops: CDR1 SGHTA, CDR2 FQGNSA. CDR3 DNA: TGTGCCAGCAGCTTAAACTCCGGGGGGACAAGAACTGACACCATATATTTT. Translated, it gives CASSLNSGGTRTDTIYF. Based on the CDR3 plus reference TRBV7-2 and TRBJ1-3, the full variable domain is GAGVSQSPSNKVTEKGKDVELRCDPISGHTALYWYRQSLGQGLEFLIYFQGNSAPDKSGLPSDRFSAERTGGSVSTLTIQRTQQEDSAVYLCASSLNSGGTRTDTIYFGEGSWLTVV.

This clonotype was counted ten times or more. The chain carries TRBV19 and TRBJ1-5, with D unclear. Germline V lookup: CDR1 LNHDA, CDR2 SQIVND (reference sequence). The V end lost 6 bases, the J end lost 10 bases, and 16 bases lay between the germline ends. The length of the CDR3 is 13 residues. The CDR3 region is CASRNKAFHPQHF. DNA of the CDR3: TGTGCCAGTAGAAACAAGGCTTTCCATCCCCAGCATTTT. Drawing the rest from reference TRBV19 and TRBJ1-5, the complete variable domain is DGGITQSPKYLFRKEGQNVTLSCEQNLNHDAMYWYRQDPGQGLRLIYYSQIVNDFQKGDIAEGYSVSREKKESFPLTVTSAQKNPTAFYLCASRNKAFHPQHFGDGTRLSIL.

Remarks on this clonotype: A clone one base away is much larger, so this may be a read error. The J gene is TRBJ1-1, the V gene TRBV12-2. TRBV12-2 is assigned pseudogene status. The CDR3 totals 14 residues. This CDR3 reads CASCFPILNTEAFF. Written as DNA, the CDR3 is TGTGCAAGTTGCTTCCCGATCCTTAACACTGAAGCTTTCTTT.

This clonotype was observed many times. The rearrangement links TRBV12-3 or TRBV12-4 to TRBJ2-1; D may match TRBD1 or TRBD2 (7 bases each). V lost 3 bases and J 0 bases, leaving 15 bases between the germline ends. There are 17 residues in the CDR3. This CDR3 reads CASSFNRGGSSYNEQFF. The CDR3 DNA reads TGTGCCAGCAGTTTCAACAGGGGAGGGAGCTCCTACAATGAGCAGTTCTTC.

The chain recombines TRBV29-1 with TRBJ2-3; D not certain. Germline V gene data show CDR1 as SQVTM and CDR2 as ANQGSEA. There are 13 residues in the CDR3. V dropped 0 bases and J dropped 5 bases, with 9 bases sitting between them. The CDR3, as DNA: TGCAGCGTTGAAGATCCCAGAGTAGATACGCAGTATTTT. Its translation: CSVEDPRVDTQYF.

This clonotype was seen at least ten times. V usage is TRBV29-1 and J usage is TRBJ2-5, with D perhaps matching TRBD1 or TRBD2 (5 bases each). This CDR3 has 12 residues. Germline values: CDR1 SQVTM, CDR2 ANQGSEA. The V end lost 3 bases, the J end lost 5 bases, and 10 bases lay between the germline ends. CDR3 loop: CSVDEGLETQYF. CDR3 bases: TGCAGCGTTGACGAGGGGCTCGAGACCCAGTACTTC.

The chain is built from TRBV6-2 or TRBV6-3 and TRBJ2-7, with 8 nucleotides matching TRBD2. There are 13 residues in the CDR3. Germline V CDR1 and CDR2: MNHEY, SVGEGT. The ends lost 10 bases at V and 6 bases at J; junction bases unmatched: 11. The CDR3 reads CATRGTSTAEQYF. CDR3 coding DNA: TGTGCCACCCGAGGGACTAGTACCGCCGAGCAGTACTTC.

This clonotype showed up many times. V gene TRBV29-1 combines with J gene TRBJ1-2; the D is unclear. CDR1 is SQVTM and CDR2 is ANQGSEA in the germline V gene. V was shortened by 7 bases and J by 7 bases, with 16 bases between the two germline ends. CDR3 length: 12 amino acids. CDR3 sequence: CSALIHQSGYTF. The CDR3 DNA reads as TGCAGCGCCCTAATACACCAAAGTGGCTACACCTTC.

This clonotype was found many times. The chain has TRBV6-1 and TRBJ1-2, with TRBD1 as a possible D gene (5 bases). The CDR3 is made up of 12 amino acids. CDR1 is MNHNS and CDR2 is SASEGT in the germline V gene. Trimming cost V 11 bases and J 5 bases, with 15 bases left between them. The CDR3 DNA sequence: TGTGCCGTTGCGGGAGGGACGTATGGCTACACCTTC. It encodes CAVAGGTYGYTF.